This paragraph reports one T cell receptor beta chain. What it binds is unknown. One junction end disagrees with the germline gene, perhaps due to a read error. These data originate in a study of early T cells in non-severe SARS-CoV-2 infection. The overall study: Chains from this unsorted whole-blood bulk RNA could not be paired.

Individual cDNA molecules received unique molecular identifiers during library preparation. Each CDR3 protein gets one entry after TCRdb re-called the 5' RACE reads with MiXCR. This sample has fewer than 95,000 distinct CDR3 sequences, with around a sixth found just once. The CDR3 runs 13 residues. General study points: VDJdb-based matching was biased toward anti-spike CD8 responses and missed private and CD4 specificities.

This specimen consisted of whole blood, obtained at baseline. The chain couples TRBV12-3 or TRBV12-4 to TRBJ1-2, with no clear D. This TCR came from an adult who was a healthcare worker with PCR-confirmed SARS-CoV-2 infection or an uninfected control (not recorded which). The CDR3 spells CASTYNSRAEVLF. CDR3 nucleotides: TGTGCCAGCACCTATAATAGCCGGGCCGAAGTCCTCTTC.